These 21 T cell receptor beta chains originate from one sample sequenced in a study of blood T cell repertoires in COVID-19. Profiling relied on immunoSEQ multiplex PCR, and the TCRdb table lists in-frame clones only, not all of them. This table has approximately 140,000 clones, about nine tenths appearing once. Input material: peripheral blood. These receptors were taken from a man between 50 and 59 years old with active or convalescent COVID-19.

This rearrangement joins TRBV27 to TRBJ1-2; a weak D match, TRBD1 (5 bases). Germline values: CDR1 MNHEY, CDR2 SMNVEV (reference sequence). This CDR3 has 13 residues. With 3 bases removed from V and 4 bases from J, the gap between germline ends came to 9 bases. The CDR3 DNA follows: TGTGCCAGCAGTTTTGGCAGGGCCTATGGCTACACCTTC. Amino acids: CASSFGRAYGYTF.

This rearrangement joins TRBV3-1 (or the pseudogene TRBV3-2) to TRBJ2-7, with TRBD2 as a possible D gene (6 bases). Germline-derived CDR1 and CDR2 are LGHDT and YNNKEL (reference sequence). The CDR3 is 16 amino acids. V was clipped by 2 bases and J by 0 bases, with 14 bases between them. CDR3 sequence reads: CASSQLAVRSSYEQYF. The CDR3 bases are TGTGCCAGCAGCCAATTAGCGGTCCGGAGCTCCTACGAGCAGTACTTC.

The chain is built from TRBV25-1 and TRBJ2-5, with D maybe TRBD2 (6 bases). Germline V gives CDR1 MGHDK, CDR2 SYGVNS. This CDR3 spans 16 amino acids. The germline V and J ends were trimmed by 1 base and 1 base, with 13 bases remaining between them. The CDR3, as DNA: TGTGCCAGCAGTGAATCTACGGGAGCGTTCCAAGAGACCCAGTACTTC. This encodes CASSESTGAFQETQYF.

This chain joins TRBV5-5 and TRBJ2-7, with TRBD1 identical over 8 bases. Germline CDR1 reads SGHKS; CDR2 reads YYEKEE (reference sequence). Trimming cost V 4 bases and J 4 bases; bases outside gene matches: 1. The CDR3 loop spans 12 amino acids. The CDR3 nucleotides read TGTGCCAGCAGCAGGACAGGGTACGAGCAGTACTTC. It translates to CASSRTGYEQYF.

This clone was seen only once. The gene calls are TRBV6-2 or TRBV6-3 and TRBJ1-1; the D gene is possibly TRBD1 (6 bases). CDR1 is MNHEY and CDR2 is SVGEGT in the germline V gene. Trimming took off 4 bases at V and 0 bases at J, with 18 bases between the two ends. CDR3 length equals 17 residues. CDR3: CASSSPTLRQVNTEAFF. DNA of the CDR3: TGTGCCAGCAGTTCCCCCACTCTACGACAGGTGAACACTGAAGCTTTCTTT.

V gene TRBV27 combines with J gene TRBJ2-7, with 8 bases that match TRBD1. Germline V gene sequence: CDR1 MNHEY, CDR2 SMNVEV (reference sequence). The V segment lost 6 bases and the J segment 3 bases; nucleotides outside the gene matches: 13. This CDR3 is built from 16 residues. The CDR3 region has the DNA TGTGCCAGCAGCAACCAAGGACAGGGACACTACTACGAGCAGTACTTC. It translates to CASSNQGQGHYYEQYF.

In DNA, the CDR3 is TGTGCCAGCAGCGCGGACTACAACACCGGGGAGCTGTTTTTT. Protein product: CASSADYNTGELFF. The chain combines TRBV9 with TRBJ2-2; TRBD2 might be the D (6 bases). The CDR3 spans 14 residues. V was trimmed by 3 bases and J by 2 bases, leaving 8 bases between them. The germline CDR1 and CDR2 sequences are SGDLS and YYNGEE.

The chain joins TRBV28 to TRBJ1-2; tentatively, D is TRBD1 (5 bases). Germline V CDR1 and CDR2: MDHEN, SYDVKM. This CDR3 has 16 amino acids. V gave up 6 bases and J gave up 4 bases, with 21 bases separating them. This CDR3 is CASSPSPIGVGYGYTF. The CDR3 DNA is TGTGCCAGCAGCCCCAGCCCCATAGGGGTCGGCTATGGCTACACCTTC.

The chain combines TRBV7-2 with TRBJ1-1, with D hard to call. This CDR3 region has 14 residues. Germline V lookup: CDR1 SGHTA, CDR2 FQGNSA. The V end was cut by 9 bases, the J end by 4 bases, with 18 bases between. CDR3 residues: CASMDSSMSTEAFF. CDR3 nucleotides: TGTGCCAGTATGGACTCCAGCATGAGCACTGAAGCTTTCTTT.

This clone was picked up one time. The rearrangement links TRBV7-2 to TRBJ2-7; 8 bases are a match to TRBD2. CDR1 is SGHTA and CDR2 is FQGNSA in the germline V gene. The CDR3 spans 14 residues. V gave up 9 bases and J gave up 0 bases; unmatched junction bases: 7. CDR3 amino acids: CASLAGLSSYEQYF. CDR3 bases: TGTGCCAGTTTAGCGGGGCTTTCCTCCTACGAGCAGTACTTC.

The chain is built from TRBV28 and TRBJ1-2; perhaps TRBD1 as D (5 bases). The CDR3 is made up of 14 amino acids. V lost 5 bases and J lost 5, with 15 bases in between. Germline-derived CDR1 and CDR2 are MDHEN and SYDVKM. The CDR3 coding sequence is TGTGCCAGCAGTGAGCCAGGGACTTCTTATGGCTACACCTTC. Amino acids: CASSEPGTSYGYTF.

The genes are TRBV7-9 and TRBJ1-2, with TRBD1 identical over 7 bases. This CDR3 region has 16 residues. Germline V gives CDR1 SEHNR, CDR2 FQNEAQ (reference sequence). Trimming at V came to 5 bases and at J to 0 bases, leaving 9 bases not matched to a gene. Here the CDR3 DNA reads TGTGCCAGCAGCGAACACCGGGACAGCCCTAACTATGGCTACACCTTC. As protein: CASSEHRDSPNYGYTF. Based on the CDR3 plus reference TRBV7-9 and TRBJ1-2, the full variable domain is DTGVSQNPRHKITKRGQNVTFRCDPISEHNRLYWYRQTLGQGPEFLTYFQNEAQLEKSRLLSDRFSAERPKGSFSTLEIQRTEQGDSAMYLCASSEHRDSPNYGYTFGSGTRLTVV.

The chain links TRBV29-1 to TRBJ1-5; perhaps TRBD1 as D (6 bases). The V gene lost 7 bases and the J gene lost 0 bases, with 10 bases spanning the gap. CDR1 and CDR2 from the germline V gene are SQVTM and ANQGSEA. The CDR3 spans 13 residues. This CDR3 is CSAGQNSNQPQHF. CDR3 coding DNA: TGCAGCGCTGGACAGAATAGCAATCAGCCCCAGCATTTT.

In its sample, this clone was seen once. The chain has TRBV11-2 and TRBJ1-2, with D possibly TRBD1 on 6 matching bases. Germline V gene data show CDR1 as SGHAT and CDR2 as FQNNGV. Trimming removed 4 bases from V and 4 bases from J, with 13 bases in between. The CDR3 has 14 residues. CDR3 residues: CASSSQGRGYGYTF. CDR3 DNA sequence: TGTGCCAGCAGCTCACAGGGTAGAGGCTATGGCTACACCTTC.

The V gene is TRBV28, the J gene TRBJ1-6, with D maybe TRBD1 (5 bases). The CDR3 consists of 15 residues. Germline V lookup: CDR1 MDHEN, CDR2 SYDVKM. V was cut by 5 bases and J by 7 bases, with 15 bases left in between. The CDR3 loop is CASSLPLGANSPLHF. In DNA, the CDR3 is TGTGCCAGCAGTCTCCCGCTAGGGGCCAATTCACCCCTCCACTTT.

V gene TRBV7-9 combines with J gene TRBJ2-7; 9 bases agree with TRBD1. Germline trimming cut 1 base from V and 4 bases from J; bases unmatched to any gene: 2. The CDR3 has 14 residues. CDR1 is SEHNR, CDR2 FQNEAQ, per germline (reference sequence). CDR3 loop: CASSLGTGVYEQYF. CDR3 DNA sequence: TGTGCCAGCAGCTTAGGGACAGGGGTTTACGAGCAGTACTTC.

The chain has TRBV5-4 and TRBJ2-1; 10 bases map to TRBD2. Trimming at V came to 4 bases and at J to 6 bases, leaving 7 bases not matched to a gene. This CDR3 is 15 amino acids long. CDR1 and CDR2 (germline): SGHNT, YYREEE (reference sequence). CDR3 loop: CASSRAGGPANEQFF. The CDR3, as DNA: TGTGCCAGCAGCCGAGCGGGAGGGCCGGCCAATGAGCAGTTCTTC. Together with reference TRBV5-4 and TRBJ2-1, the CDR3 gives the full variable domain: ETGVTQSPTHLIKTRGQQVTLRCSSQSGHNTVSWYQQALGQGPQFIFQYYREEENGRGNFPPRFSGLQFPNYSSELNVNALELDDSALYLCASSRAGGPANEQFFGPGTRLTVL.

The DNA for the CDR3 is TGCGCCAGCAGGGAGCATCCCCAGAACACCGGGGAGCTGTTTTTT. Protein product: CASREHPQNTGELFF. The gene calls are TRBV10-2 and TRBJ2-2; D gene uncertain. CDR1 is WSHSY, CDR2 SAAADI, per germline. Trimming stripped 6 bases from V and 1 base from J, with 12 bases between. This CDR3 spans 15 amino acids.

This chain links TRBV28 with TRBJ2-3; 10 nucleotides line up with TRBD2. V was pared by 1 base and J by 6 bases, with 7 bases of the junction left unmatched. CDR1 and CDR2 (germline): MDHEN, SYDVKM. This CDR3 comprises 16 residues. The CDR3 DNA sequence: TGTGCCAGCAGTTTATTGGCTAGCGGGAGTTTGGATACGCAGTATTTT. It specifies CASSLLASGSLDTQYF.

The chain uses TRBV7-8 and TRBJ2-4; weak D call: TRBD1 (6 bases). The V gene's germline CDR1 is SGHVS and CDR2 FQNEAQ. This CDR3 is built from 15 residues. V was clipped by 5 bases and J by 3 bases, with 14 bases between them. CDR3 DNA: TGTGCCAGCAGCCTCAACAGGGACGTCAAAAACATTCAGTACTTC. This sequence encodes CASSLNRDVKNIQYF.

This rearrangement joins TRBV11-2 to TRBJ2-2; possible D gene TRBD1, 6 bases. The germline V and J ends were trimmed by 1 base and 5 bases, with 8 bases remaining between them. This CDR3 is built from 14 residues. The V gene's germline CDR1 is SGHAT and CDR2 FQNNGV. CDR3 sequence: CASSLVGATGELFF. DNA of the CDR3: TGTGCCAGCAGCTTAGTGGGGGCGACCGGGGAGCTGTTTTTT.